One and the same sample provided the 22 T cell receptor beta chains below, sequenced in a study of regulatory T cells in long-lasting Graves disease. Sequencing libraries for TCR beta were prepared with iRepertoire HTBI primers and Arm-PCR of CDR3 regions. TCRdb processed the multiplex PCR reads anew with MiXCR; each CDR3 protein has one entry. This table holds approximately 400,000 distinct CDR3 sequences, about a fifth found once. Time point described: persistent/refractory GD, antithyroid drugs over 5 years with positive TRAb. There was RNA extracted from PBMCs, and the TCR library was made from it. Sequenced here: peripheral blood mononuclear cells (PBMCs), sampled when the disease was refractory, from a patient treated with antithyroid drugs. The receptors come from a female donor with Graves disease.

V gene TRBV27 combines with J gene TRBJ1-1; 11 nucleotides match TRBD1. CDR3 length equals 18 residues. Germline V gene data show CDR1 as MNHEY and CDR2 as SMNVEV (reference sequence). V lost 3 bases, J lost 3 bases, and 12 bases stayed unmatched. In DNA form, the CDR3 reads TGTGCCAGCAGTTTTTGGGCGGACAGGGGGCTTCGGTACACTGAAGCTTTCTTT. Translating gives CASSFWADRGLRYTEAFF.

In regard to this clonotype: The missing conserved phenylalanine or tryptophan at the end of this CDR3 makes a read error likely. The V gene is TRBV6-2 or TRBV6-3, the J gene TRBJ1-1, with D possibly matching TRBD1 (5 bases). The V gene's germline CDR1 is MNHEY and CDR2 SVGEGT. The V and J ends lost 3 bases and 5 bases respectively, with 13 bases between them. The CDR3 length is 14 residues. The CDR3: CASSYLAEGTEAFS. The DNA of the CDR3 is TGTGCCAGCAGTTATTTGGCAGAGGGGACTGAAGCTTTCTCT.

This clonotype has a count of ten or more. This sequence joins TRBV7-6 and TRBJ2-7; D remains unclear. Germline CDR1 reads SGHVS; CDR2 reads FNYEAQ. The CDR3 is made up of 13 amino acids. The germline V and J ends were trimmed by 1 base and 5 bases, with 9 bases remaining between them. This CDR3 reads CASSLDVLDEQYF. The DNA of the CDR3 is TGTGCCAGCAGCTTAGACGTCTTAGACGAGCAGTACTTC.

This clonotype has ten or more counts. CDR3 residues: CASTLGRGDYGYTF. In DNA form, the CDR3 reads TGTGCCAGCACCTTGGGCAGGGGCGACTATGGCTACACCTTC. V and J are TRBV7-2 and TRBJ1-2; D is perhaps TRBD1 (6 bases). Germline CDR1 is SGHTA and CDR2 is FQGNSA. The CDR3 contains 14 residues. V was pared by 7 bases and J by 3 bases, with 15 bases between. The full variable domain, with the rest looked up from reference TRBV7-2 and TRBJ1-2, is GAGVSQSPSNKVTEKGKDVELRCDPISGHTALYWYRQSLGQGLEFLIYFQGNSAPDKSGLPSDRFSAERTGGSVSTLTIQRTQQEDSAVYLCASTLGRGDYGYTFGSGTRLTVV.

The rearrangement uses TRBV7-9 and TRBJ2-2; TRBD1 aligns across 7 bases. Germline trimming cut 4 bases from V and 5 bases from J; bases unmatched to any gene: 7. Germline V CDR1 and CDR2: SEHNR, FQNEAQ (reference sequence). This CDR3 is 15 amino acids long. CDR3 sequence (DNA): TGTGCCAGCAGCTCCGGGACAGTTAGTACCGGGGAGCTGTTTTTT. Amino acid sequence: CASSSGTVSTGELFF. The whole variable domain, filled in from reference TRBV7-9 and TRBJ2-2, reads DTGVSQNPRHKITKRGQNVTFRCDPISEHNRLYWYRQTLGQGPEFLTYFQNEAQLEKSRLLSDRFSAERPKGSFSTLEIQRTEQGDSAMYLCASSSGTVSTGELFFGEGSRLTVL.

This clonotype was counted only a few times. The rearrangement links TRBV5-5 to TRBJ2-7, with D perhaps matching TRBD2 (5 bases). The ends were cut back, 4 bases at V and 4 bases at J, with 18 bases in the middle. The germline CDR1 and CDR2 sequences are SGHKS and YYEKEE (reference sequence). There are 15 residues in the CDR3. Written as DNA, the CDR3 is TGTGCCAGCAGCAGCGACTACCCCCCACCGTACGAGCAGTACTTC. It is translated as CASSSDYPPPYEQYF.

The gene calls are TRBV7-8 and TRBJ2-2; 8 bases line up with TRBD2. This CDR3 is 16 amino acids long. Trimming took 3 bases from V and 3 from J; bases not matched to a gene: 6. The germline V gene encodes CDR1 SGHVS and CDR2 FQNEAQ. CDR3 in amino acids: CASSFMRREDTGELFF. Here the CDR3 DNA reads TGTGCCAGCAGCTTCATGCGGCGGGAGGACACCGGGGAGCTGTTTTTT.

This rearrangement joins TRBV6-1 to TRBJ2-7; unclear D gene. The CDR3 spans 12 residues. V was cut by 8 bases and J by 7 bases, with 15 bases left in between. From germline, CDR1 is MNHNS and CDR2 SASEGT. In DNA form, the CDR3 reads TGTGCCAGCCGGAACAGACTGGGGGAGCAGTACTTC. The encoded protein is CASRNRLGEQYF.

This clonotype has a count of ten or more. The chain joins TRBV28 to TRBJ1-1, with 9 bases fitting TRBD1. Trimming took 6 bases from V and 6 from J; bases not matched to a gene: 14. This CDR3 has 16 residues. Germline CDR1 MDHEN, CDR2 SYDVKM. The chain's CDR3 is CASSQSWDREFSEAFF. DNA of the CDR3: TGTGCCAGCAGCCAGTCATGGGACAGGGAGTTCTCTGAAGCTTTCTTT.

This clonotype was observed at least ten times. This sequence joins TRBV20-1 and TRBJ1-4; a possible D gene is TRBD1 (5 bases). The length of the CDR3 is 16 residues. CDR1 and CDR2 (germline): DFQATT, SNEGSKA (reference sequence). Trimming stripped 0 bases from V and 0 bases from J, with 11 bases between. CDR3 amino acids: CSARDLTAATNEKLFF. The CDR3 DNA reads TGCAGTGCTAGAGATCTGACAGCCGCAACTAATGAAAAACTGTTTTTT.

V usage is TRBV10-3 and J usage is TRBJ2-7, with 8 bases that match TRBD1. The trim removed 10 bases at V and 5 bases at J, leaving 10 bases unmatched. CDR3 length: 13 residues. Looked up from germline, CDR1 is ENHRY and CDR2 is SYGVKD. The chain's CDR3 is CASSRDRTHEQYF. The CDR3 DNA follows: TGTGCCAGCAGCCGGGACAGGACCCACGAGCAGTACTTC.

The chain combines TRBV4-3 with TRBJ2-2; TRBD1 aligns across 7 bases. From germline, CDR1 is LGHNA and CDR2 YSLEER. The V gene end was trimmed by 8 bases and the J gene end by 2 bases; junction bases not matched to a gene: 8. CDR3 length: 15 residues. The CDR3 region is CASSTGTGNTGELFF. CDR3 nucleotide sequence: TGCGCCAGCTCGACAGGGACCGGAAACACCGGGGAGCTGTTTTTT.

This clonotype showed up just a few times. The rearrangement uses TRBV3-1 and TRBJ2-2; TRBD2 agrees at 11 bases. V trimming: 6 bases; J trimming: 4 bases; junction bases outside the gene matches: 4. The CDR3 contains 15 residues. Germline V gene data show CDR1 as LGHDT and CDR2 as YNNKEL (reference sequence). The CDR3 coding sequence is TGTGCCAGCAGACTAGGACTAGCGGGCACCGGGGAGCTGTTTTTT. This translates into CASRLGLAGTGELFF.

This sequence joins TRBV11-2 and TRBJ2-7; the D gene is possibly TRBD2 (6 bases). V was trimmed by 0 bases and J by 0 bases, leaving 15 bases between them. CDR3 length equals 17 residues. CDR1 and CDR2 (germline): SGHAT, FQNNGV. CDR3 DNA sequence: TGTGCCAGCAGCTTAGATGGGGACTCCTGGAGCTCCTACGAGCAGTACTTC. Its translation: CASSLDGDSWSSYEQYF.

The CDR3 loop is CASSFDIGEQYF. CDR3 coding DNA: TGTGCCAGCAGCTTTGACATTGGCGAGCAGTACTTC. The chain carries TRBV5-6 and TRBJ2-7; D unclear. CDR3 length: 12 amino acids. V was pared by 2 bases and J by 6 bases, with 9 bases between. Germline V gives CDR1 SGHDT, CDR2 YYEEEE.

This clonotype came up many times. The rearrangement joins TRBV2 to TRBJ2-2; TRBD1 might be the D (6 bases). CDR3 length: 16 amino acids. Trimming left V 4 bases short and J 3 bases short, with 15 bases between. Germline V gene sequence: CDR1 SNHLY, CDR2 FYNNEI. The CDR3 reads CASSGLPGQHTGELFF. CDR3 nucleotide sequence: TGTGCCAGCAGTGGTCTCCCGGGACAACACACCGGGGAGCTGTTTTTT.

This clonotype came up many times. The chain joins TRBV7-9 to TRBJ1-1; D is ambiguous. The CDR3 length is 13 residues. The ends were cut back, 6 bases at V and 6 bases at J, with 14 bases in the middle. The V gene's germline CDR1 is SEHNR and CDR2 FQNEAQ (reference sequence). The CDR3 nucleotides are TGTGCCAGCAGTTACGGGTCGGGTGCTGAAGCTTTCTTT. It encodes CASSYGSGAEAFF.

The CDR3 protein is CASSVGADPGSGYTF. The DNA for the CDR3 is TGTGCCAGCAGCGTAGGGGCAGACCCTGGTAGCGGCTACACCTTC. V usage is TRBV9 and J usage is TRBJ1-2; D is uncertain. Trimming removed 0 bases from V and 8 bases from J, with 17 bases in between. Germline values: CDR1 SGDLS, CDR2 YYNGEE. The CDR3 covers 15 residues.

In its sample, this clonotype was seen many times. The chain uses TRBV6-1 and TRBJ1-5; D ambiguous. V lost 6 bases, J lost 5 bases, and 11 bases lay in between. The CDR3 length is 13 residues. Germline V lookup: CDR1 MNHNS, CDR2 SASEGT. The CDR3 bases are TGTGCCAGCAGCCCCGGCGGGCATCAGCCCCAGCATTTT. It encodes CASSPGGHQPQHF.

The chain carries TRBV19 and TRBJ2-7; 7 nucleotides align to TRBD1. The CDR3 contains 15 residues. The V gene's germline CDR1 is LNHDA and CDR2 SQIVND (reference sequence). Trimming at V came to 6 bases and at J to 1 base, leaving 9 bases not matched to a gene. The DNA of the CDR3 is TGTGCCAGTAGCCGTCCAGGGGGAACGTCCTACGAGCAGTACTTC. Translating gives CASSRPGGTSYEQYF.

A few counts support this clonotype. The CDR3 DNA follows: TGCAGCGTTGTCGTTGGACAGGGGTATTACGAGCAGTACTTC. It translates to CSVVVGQGYYEQYF. V and J are TRBV29-1 and TRBJ2-7; 9 bases line up with TRBD1. Germline V gene sequence: CDR1 SQVTM, CDR2 ANQGSEA. With V trimmed by 4 bases and J by 4 bases, 8 bases remained unmatched. The CDR3 is made up of 14 amino acids.

This clonotype was counted many times. CDR3 sequence: CSARSRIQETQYF. CDR3 nucleotides: TGCAGTGCTAGGTCCAGGATCCAAGAGACCCAGTACTTC. The gene calls are TRBV20-1 and TRBJ2-5; D remains ambiguous. V was cut by 3 bases and J by 1 base, with 9 bases left in between. Germline CDR1 is DFQATT and CDR2 is SNEGSKA (reference sequence). The CDR3 runs 13 residues.